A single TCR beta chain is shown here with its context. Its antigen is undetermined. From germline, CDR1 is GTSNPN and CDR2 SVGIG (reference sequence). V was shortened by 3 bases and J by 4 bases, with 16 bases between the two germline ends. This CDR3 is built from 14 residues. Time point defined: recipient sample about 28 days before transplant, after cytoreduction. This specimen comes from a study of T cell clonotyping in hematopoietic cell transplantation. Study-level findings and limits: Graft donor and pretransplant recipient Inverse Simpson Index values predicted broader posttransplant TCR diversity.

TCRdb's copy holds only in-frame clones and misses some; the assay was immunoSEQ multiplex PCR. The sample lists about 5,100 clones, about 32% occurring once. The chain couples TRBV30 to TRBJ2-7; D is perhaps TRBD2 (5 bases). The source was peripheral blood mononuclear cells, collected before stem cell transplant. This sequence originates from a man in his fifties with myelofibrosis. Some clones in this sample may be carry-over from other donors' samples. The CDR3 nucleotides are TGTGCCTGGAGCCCTGGGGAGTTTGTTTACGAGCAGTACTTC. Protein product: CAWSPGEFVYEQYF.